This TCR beta chain was retrieved from a study of T cell responses to AZD1222 COVID-19 vaccine. Study outcomes and limitations: Elevations in Spike-specific TCR breadth and depth followed administration of two AZD1222 doses. Clonal diversity may have been underestimated in mostly white British donors. Every sample of the repertoires postdated the peak T cell response. Spike-spanning, vaccine-associated CD4 TCRs were dominant at 160-218 and 743-854.

V was trimmed by 1 base and J by 2 bases, leaving 7 bases between them. The germline V gene encodes CDR1 SGHTS and CDR2 YDEGEE. The CDR3 is 14 amino acids. With regard to this clone: The antigen remains undetermined.

Sequenced by immunoSEQ multiplex PCR; TCRdb stores in-frame clones only, minus some. The data contain some 130,000 clones, approximately 85% of them seen just once; the ten biggest clones take up under 6%. The chain is built from TRBV5-8 and TRBJ1-5; no clear D. Sequences were derived from peripheral blood, sampled 28 days after the second AZD1222 dose. This TCR came from an adult who received the AZD1222 COVID-19 vaccine. In DNA, the CDR3 is TGTGCCAGCAGCTTGTTTGTCGGCAATCAGCCCCAGCATTTT. Protein product: CASSLFVGNQPQHF.